Listed below are T cell receptor beta chains from one sample, sequenced in a study of blood T cell repertoires in COVID-19. Clones were read by immunoSEQ multiplex PCR, and TCRdb kept only the in-frame ones, dropping some. The sample lists some 150,000 clones; about 86% were seen once. The sequenced sample consisted of peripheral blood. All receptors derive from a woman aged 55-69 years with acute or convalescent COVID-19. Each CDR3 is given with its conserved first and last residue. D genes are given only for firm matches. Clone size appears in some rows only: once, few, many, or a class for an expanded clone.

V gene: TRBV5-4
D gene: TRBD1
J gene: TRBJ1-5
clone size: once
CDR3 DNA: TGTGCCAGCAGCGTGGGCCCCGGGACAGGGGAACAGCCCCAGCATTTT
CDR3 protein: CASSVGPGTGEQPQHF

V gene: TRBV24-1
D gene: NA
J gene: TRBJ2-7
clone size: NA
CDR3 DNA: TGTGCCACCAGTGTTGCCGGTATAAACGAGCAGTACTTC
CDR3 protein: CATSVAGINEQYF

V gene: TRBV5-1
D gene: TRBD2
J gene: TRBJ2-2
clone size: NA
CDR3 DNA: TGCGCCAGCAGCTTGCGGAGCGGGGACACCGGGGAGCTGTTTTTT
CDR3 protein: CASSLRSGDTGELFF

V gene: TRBV5-4
D gene: NA
J gene: TRBJ2-1
clone size: NA
CDR3 DNA: TGTGCCAGCAGCTTGGCGGTTGGGCAGGGGACGAGAACCTACAATGAGCAGTTCTTC
CDR3 protein: CASSLAVGQGTRTYNEQFF

V gene: TRBV5-4
D gene: NA
J gene: TRBJ2-4
clone size: few
CDR3 DNA: TGTGCCAGCAGCGTATCCAGGGGAATAGCCAAAAACATTCAGTACTTC
CDR3 protein: CASSVSRGIAKNIQYF

V gene: TRBV10-3
D gene: TRBD1
J gene: TRBJ2-1
clone size: NA
CDR3 DNA: TGTGCCATCAGTGACCCAGGGGGCGCCTACAATGAGCAGTTCTTC
CDR3 protein: CAISDPGGAYNEQFF

V gene: TRBV28
D gene: NA
J gene: TRBJ1-1
clone size: NA
CDR3 DNA: TGTGCCAGCATTGCCATCCAGGGGATACCGAGCACTGAAGCTTTCTTT
CDR3 protein: CASIAIQGIPSTEAFF

V gene: TRBV27
D gene: NA
J gene: TRBJ1-1
clone size: NA
CDR3 DNA: TGTGCCAGCAGTTTATCACCTCCAAGAGCGGCGGGGACTGAAGCTTTCTTT
CDR3 protein: CASSLSPPRAAGTEAFF

V gene: TRBV9
D gene: NA
J gene: TRBJ1-4
clone size: NA
CDR3 DNA: TGTGCCAGCAGCGTAGGGGTAATTGGGCAGGGTTTTTCCACTAATGAAAAACTGTTTTTT
CDR3 protein: CASSVGVIGQGFSTNEKLFF

V gene: TRBV5-1
D gene: TRBD1
J gene: TRBJ1-4
clone size: few
CDR3 DNA: TGCGCCAGCAGCTCAGGTACAGGGGTGGAAAAACTGTTTTTT
CDR3 protein: CASSSGTGVEKLFF

V gene: TRBV7-3
D gene: NA
J gene: TRBJ1-4
clone size: NA
CDR3 DNA: TGTGCCAGCAGCTTAAATTTAGGGGGTAAATTGTTTTTT
CDR3 protein: CASSLNLGGKLFF

V gene: TRBV27
D gene: NA
J gene: TRBJ1-5
clone size: few
CDR3 DNA: TGTGCCAGCAGCTTGGGAGGGGCTGAGAATCAGCCCCAGCATTTT
CDR3 protein: CASSLGGAENQPQHF

V gene: TRBV19
D gene: NA
J gene: TRBJ2-7
clone size: NA
CDR3 DNA: TGTGCCAGTAGTATGGTCCCTGGCAGGGGAACTTACGAGCAGTACTTC
CDR3 protein: CASSMVPGRGTYEQYF

V gene: TRBV6-4
D gene: TRBD2
J gene: TRBJ2-1
clone size: NA
CDR3 DNA: TGTGCCAGCAGTGAAACTAGCGGGGGTTACTCCTACAATGAGCAGTTCTTC
CDR3 protein: CASSETSGGYSYNEQFF

V gene: TRBV30
D gene: NA
J gene: TRBJ2-3
clone size: NA
CDR3 DNA: TGTGCCTGGACCAGGGGTCCCACAGATACGCAGTATTTT
CDR3 protein: CAWTRGPTDTQYF

V gene: TRBV19
D gene: NA
J gene: TRBJ2-7
clone size: NA
CDR3 DNA: TGTGCCAGTAGCTCTTCAGGGGGGCTATACGAGCAGTACTTC
CDR3 protein: CASSSSGGLYEQYF

V gene: TRBV2
D gene: NA
J gene: TRBJ2-7
clone size: NA
CDR3 DNA: TGTGCCAGCAATCAGGGCTTCTCCTACGAGCAGTACTTC
CDR3 protein: CASNQGFSYEQYF

V gene: TRBV6-5
D gene: NA
J gene: TRBJ1-5
clone size: once
CDR3 DNA: TGTGCCAGCGCCAGGACGGGGGATAATCAGCCCCAGCATTTT
CDR3 protein: CASARTGDNQPQHF

V gene: TRBV30
D gene: NA
J gene: TRBJ2-7
clone size: NA
CDR3 DNA: TGTGCCTGGAGTGGGACAGCCGCCTACGAGCAGTACTTC
CDR3 protein: CAWSGTAAYEQYF

V gene: TRBV25-1
D gene: NA
J gene: TRBJ1-2
clone size: NA
CDR3 DNA: TGTGCCAGCAGTGACAGGGGTACGGTGAGAGGCTACACCTTC
CDR3 protein: CASSDRGTVRGYTF

V gene: TRBV3-1/TRBV3-2
D gene: TRBD2
J gene: TRBJ2-1
clone size: NA
CDR3 DNA: TGTGCCAGCAGCGAGCGACTAGCGGGGGGCGGTGGGGAGTTCTTC
CDR3 protein: CASSERLAGGGGEFF

V gene: TRBV5-4
D gene: NA
J gene: TRBJ1-6
clone size: NA
CDR3 DNA: TGTGCCAGCAGCCTTGAGACAGGCTATAATTCACCCCTCCACTTT
CDR3 protein: CASSLETGYNSPLHF

V gene: TRBV30
D gene: TRBD1
J gene: TRBJ1-1
clone size: NA
CDR3 DNA: TGTGCCTGGAGTCCTCCGACAGGGCCCGGGGGTGAAGCTTTCTTT
CDR3 protein: CAWSPPTGPGGEAFF

V gene: TRBV7-2
D gene: NA
J gene: TRBJ2-1
clone size: once
CDR3 DNA: TGTGCCAGCAGCTTAGGGGCAGTACCCTGGGAGTTCTTC
CDR3 protein: CASSLGAVPWEFF

V gene: TRBV7-6
D gene: TRBD2
J gene: TRBJ2-5
clone size: NA
CDR3 DNA: TGTGCCAGCAGCTTAGGGCGGGGGGGCGGAGAGACCCAGTACTTC
CDR3 protein: CASSLGRGGGETQYF

V gene: TRBV25-1
D gene: TRBD1
J gene: TRBJ2-1
clone size: few
CDR3 DNA: TGTGCCAGCAGTCCCTCCGGGACAGGGGGCAATGAGCAGTTCTTC
CDR3 protein: CASSPSGTGGNEQFF

V gene: TRBV18
D gene: TRBD1
J gene: TRBJ1-6
clone size: few
CDR3 DNA: TGTGCCAGCTCACCACCGGTGGGACAGGGGAGGCCCCTCCACTTT
CDR3 protein: CASSPPVGQGRPLHF

V gene: TRBV9
D gene: TRBD2
J gene: TRBJ2-1
clone size: NA
CDR3 DNA: TGTGCCAGCAGCGTAGGGACTAGTTCCCACAATGAGCAGTTCTTC
CDR3 protein: CASSVGTSSHNEQFF

V gene: TRBV11-3
D gene: TRBD1
J gene: TRBJ2-7
clone size: NA
CDR3 DNA: TGTGCCAGCCGCGGACAGGGTTCCTACGAGCAGTACTTC
CDR3 protein: CASRGQGSYEQYF

V gene: TRBV5-1
D gene: TRBD1
J gene: TRBJ1-6
clone size: NA
CDR3 DNA: TGCGCCAGCAGCTTAACACAGGGGGCGAATTTATCACCCCTCCACTTT
CDR3 protein: CASSLTQGANLSPLHF

V gene: TRBV7-2
D gene: NA
J gene: TRBJ2-1
clone size: few
CDR3 DNA: TGTGCCAGCAGCTTAGTCCCCGGGTATGATGAGCAGTTCTTC
CDR3 protein: CASSLVPGYDEQFF

V gene: TRBV7-9
D gene: TRBD1
J gene: TRBJ1-2
clone size: NA
CDR3 DNA: TGTGCCATCCCCAGGGGGAGTTTTGGCTACACCTTC
CDR3 protein: CAIPRGSFGYTF